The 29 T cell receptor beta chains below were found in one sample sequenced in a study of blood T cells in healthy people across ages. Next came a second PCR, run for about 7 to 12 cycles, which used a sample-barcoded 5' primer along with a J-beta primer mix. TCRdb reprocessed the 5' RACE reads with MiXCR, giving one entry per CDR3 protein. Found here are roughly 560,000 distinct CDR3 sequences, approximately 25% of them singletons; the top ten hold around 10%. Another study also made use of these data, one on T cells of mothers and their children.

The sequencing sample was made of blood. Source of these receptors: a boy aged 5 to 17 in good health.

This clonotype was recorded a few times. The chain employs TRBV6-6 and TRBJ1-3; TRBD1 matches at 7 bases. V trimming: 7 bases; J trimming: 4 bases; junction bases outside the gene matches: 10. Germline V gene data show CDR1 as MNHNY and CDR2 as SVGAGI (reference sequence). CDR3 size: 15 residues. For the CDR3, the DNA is TGTGCCAGCATTCGGGACAGCTTCTTAGGAAACACCATATATTTT. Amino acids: CASIRDSFLGNTIYF.

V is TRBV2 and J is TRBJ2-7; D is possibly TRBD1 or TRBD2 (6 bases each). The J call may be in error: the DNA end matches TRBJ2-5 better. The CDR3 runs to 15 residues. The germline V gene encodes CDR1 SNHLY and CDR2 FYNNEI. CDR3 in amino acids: CASSDAGDLVETQYF. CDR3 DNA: TGTGCCAGCAGTGATGCAGGGGACTTGGTCGAGACCCAGTACTTC.

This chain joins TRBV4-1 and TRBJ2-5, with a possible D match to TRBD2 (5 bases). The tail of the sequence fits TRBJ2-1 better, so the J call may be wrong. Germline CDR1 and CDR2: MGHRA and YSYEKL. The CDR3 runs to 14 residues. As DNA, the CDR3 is TGCGCCAGCAGCCAACCGGTGCTCCGGGGTGAGCAGTTCTTC. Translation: CASSQPVLRGEQFF.

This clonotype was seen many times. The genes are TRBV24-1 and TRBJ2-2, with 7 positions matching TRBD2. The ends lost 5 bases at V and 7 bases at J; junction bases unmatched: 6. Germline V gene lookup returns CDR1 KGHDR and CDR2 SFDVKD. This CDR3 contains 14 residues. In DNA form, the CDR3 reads TGTGCCACCAGTGCCGGGAGGCTGAACGGGGAGCTGTTTTTT. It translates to CATSAGRLNGELFF.

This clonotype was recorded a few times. This CDR3 is CATRWGTGGNQPQHF. CDR3 in DNA: TGTGCCACCAGGTGGGGGACAGGAGGCAATCAGCCCCAGCATTTT. This chain joins TRBV15 and TRBJ1-5, with 8 positions matching TRBD1. Germline assignment: CDR1 LNHNV and CDR2 YYDKDF (reference sequence). This CDR3 is 15 amino acids long. V dropped 6 bases and J dropped 2; count of bases not matched to a gene: 6.

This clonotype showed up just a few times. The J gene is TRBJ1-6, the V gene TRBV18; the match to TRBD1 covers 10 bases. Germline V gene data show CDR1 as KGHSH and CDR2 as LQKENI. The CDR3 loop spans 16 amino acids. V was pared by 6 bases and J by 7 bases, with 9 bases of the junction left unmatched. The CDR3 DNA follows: TGTGCCAGCTCTCTCACCGGGACAGGGGAAAATTCACCCCTCCACTTT. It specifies CASSLTGTGENSPLHF.

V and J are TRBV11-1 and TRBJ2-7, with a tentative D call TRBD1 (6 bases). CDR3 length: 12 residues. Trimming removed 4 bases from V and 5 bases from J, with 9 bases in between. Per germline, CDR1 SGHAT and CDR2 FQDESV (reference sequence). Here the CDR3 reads CASSSTGHEQYF. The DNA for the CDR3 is TGTGCCAGCAGCTCCACAGGGCACGAGCAGTACTTC.

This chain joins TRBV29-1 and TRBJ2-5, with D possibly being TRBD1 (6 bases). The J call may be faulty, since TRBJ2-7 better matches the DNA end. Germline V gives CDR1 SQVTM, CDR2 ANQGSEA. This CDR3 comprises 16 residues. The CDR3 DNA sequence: TGCAGCGTCTACGGGACACCGGAAGGCCTGTTTGACGAGCAGTACTTC. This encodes CSVYGTPEGLFDEQYF.

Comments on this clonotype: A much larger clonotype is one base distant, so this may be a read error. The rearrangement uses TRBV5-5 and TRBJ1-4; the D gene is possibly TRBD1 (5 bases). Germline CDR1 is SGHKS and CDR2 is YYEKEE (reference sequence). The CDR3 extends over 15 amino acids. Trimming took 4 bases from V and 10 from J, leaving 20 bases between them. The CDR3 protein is CASSPVGPGDGKLFF. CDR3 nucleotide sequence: TGTGCCAGCAGCCCCGTAGGACCGGGGGATGGAAAACTGTTTTTT.

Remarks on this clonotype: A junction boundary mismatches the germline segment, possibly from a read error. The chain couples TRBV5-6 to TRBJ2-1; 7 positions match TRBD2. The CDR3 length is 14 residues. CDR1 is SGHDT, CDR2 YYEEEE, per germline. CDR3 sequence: CASSLVAGEDEQLF. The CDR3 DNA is TGTGCCAGCAGCTTGGTTGCGGGAGAGGATGAGCAGTTATTC. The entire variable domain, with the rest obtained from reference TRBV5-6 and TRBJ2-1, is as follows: DAGVTQSPTHLIKTRGQQVTLRCSPKSGHDTVSWYQQALGQGPQFIFQYYEEEERQRGNFPDRFSGHQFPNYSSELNVNALLLGDSALYLCASSLVAGEDEQLFGPGTRLTVL.

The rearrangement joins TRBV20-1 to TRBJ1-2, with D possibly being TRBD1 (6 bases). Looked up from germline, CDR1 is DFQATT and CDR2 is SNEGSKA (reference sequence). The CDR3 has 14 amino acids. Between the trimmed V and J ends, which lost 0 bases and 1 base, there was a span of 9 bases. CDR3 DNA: TGCAGTGCTAGAGATGAGGGGGTTAACTATGGCTACACCTTC. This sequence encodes CSARDEGVNYGYTF.

CDR3 DNA: TGTGCCAGCAGTTTGGGGCGAGTCTCCAAGGTGGCTTTCTTT. Its translation is CASSLGRVSKVAFF. The chain links TRBV28 to TRBJ1-1; weak D call: TRBD1 (5 bases). CDR1 and CDR2 (germline): MDHEN, SYDVKM. The V and J ends lost 3 bases and 11 bases respectively, with 19 bases between them. This CDR3 has 14 amino acids.

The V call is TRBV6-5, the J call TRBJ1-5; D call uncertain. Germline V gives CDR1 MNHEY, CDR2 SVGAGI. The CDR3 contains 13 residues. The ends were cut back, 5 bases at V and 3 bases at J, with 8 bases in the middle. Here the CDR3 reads CASSPGNNQPQHF. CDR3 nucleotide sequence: TGTGCCAGCAGTCCGGGAAACAATCAGCCCCAGCATTTT.

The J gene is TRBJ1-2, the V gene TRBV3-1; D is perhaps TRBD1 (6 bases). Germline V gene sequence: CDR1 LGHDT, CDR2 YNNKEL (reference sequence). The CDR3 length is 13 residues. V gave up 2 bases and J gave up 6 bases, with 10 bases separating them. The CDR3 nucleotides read TGTGCCAGCAGCCAAAGGGGGACGAATGGCTACACCTTC. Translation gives CASSQRGTNGYTF.

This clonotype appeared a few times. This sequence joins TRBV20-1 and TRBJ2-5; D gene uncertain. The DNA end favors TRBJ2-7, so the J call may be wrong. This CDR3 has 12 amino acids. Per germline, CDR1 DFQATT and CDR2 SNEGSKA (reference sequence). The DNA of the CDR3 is TGCAGCGCCGCGCTAGGTTACTACGAGCAGTACTTC. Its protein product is CSAALGYYEQYF.

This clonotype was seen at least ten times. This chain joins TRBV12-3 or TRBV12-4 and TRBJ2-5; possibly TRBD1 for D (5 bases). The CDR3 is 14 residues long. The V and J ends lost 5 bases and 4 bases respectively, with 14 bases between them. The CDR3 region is CASSRQGKAETQYF. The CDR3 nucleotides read TGTGCCAGCAGTCGGCAGGGCAAGGCAGAGACCCAGTACTTC.

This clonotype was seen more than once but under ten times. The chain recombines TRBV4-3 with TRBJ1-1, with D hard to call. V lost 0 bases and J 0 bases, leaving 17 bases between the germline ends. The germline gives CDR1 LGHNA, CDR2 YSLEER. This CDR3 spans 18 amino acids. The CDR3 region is CASSQELSWFPMNTEAFF. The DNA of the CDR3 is TGCGCCAGCAGCCAAGAGCTGAGTTGGTTCCCCATGAACACTGAAGCTTTCTTT.

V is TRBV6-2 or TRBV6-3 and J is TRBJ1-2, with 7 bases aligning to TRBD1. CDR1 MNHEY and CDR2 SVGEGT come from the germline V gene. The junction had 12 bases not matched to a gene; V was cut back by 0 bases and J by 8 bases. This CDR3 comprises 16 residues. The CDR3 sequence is CASSYSKGQDHKGYTF. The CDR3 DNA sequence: TGTGCCAGCAGTTACTCGAAAGGACAGGACCATAAGGGCTACACCTTC.

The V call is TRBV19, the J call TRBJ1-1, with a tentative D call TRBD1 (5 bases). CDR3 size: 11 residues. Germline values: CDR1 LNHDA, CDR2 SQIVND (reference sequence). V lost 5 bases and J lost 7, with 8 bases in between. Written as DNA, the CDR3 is TGTGCCAGTAGTCGACAGTATGAAGCTTTCTTT. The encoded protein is CASSRQYEAFF. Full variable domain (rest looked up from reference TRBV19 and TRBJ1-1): DGGITQSPKYLFRKEGQNVTLSCEQNLNHDAMYWYRQDPGQGLRLIYYSQIVNDFQKGDIAEGYSVSREKKESFPLTVTSAQKNPTAFYLCASSRQYEAFFGQGTRLTVV.

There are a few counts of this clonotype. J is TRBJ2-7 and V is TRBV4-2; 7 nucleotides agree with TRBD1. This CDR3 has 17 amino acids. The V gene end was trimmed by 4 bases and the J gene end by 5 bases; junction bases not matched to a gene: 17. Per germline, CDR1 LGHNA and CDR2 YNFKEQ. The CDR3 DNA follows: TGTGCCAGCAGCCTTCCCCTCCCCGTACAGGGGCGACACGAGCAGTACTTC. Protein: CASSLPLPVQGRHEQYF.

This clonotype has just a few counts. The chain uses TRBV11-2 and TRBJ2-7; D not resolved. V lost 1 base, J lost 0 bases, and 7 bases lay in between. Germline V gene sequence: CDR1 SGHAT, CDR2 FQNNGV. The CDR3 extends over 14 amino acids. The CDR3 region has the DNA TGTGCCAGCAGCTTAGCTCGGCGCTCCTACGAGCAGTACTTC. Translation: CASSLARRSYEQYF.

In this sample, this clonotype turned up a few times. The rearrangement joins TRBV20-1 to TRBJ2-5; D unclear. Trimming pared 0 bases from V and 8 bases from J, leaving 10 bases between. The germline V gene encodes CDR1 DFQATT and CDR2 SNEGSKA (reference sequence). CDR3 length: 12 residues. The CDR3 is CSARDPDRTQYF. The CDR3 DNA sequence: TGCAGTGCTAGAGATCCCGATCGCACCCAGTACTTC.

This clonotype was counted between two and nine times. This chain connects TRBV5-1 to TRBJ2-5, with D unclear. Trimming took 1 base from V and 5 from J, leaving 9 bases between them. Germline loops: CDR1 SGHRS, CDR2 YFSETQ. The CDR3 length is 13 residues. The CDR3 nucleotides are TGCGCCAGCAGCTTGAGGGCGTACGAGACCCAGTACTTC. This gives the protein CASSLRAYETQYF.

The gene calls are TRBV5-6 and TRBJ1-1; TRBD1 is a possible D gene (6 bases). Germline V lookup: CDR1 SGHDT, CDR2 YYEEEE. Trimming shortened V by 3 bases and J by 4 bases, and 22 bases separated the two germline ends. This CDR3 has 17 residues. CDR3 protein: CASSSLLRGTERTEAFF. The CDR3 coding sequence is TGTGCCAGCAGCTCCTTGCTGAGGGGGACGGAACGCACTGAAGCTTTCTTT.

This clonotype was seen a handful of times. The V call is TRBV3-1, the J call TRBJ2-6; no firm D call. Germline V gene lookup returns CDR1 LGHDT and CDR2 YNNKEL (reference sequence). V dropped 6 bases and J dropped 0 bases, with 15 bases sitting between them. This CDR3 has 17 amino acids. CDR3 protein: CASRLQHLSSGANVLTF. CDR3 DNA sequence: TGTGCCAGCAGACTACAGCACCTCTCCTCTGGGGCCAACGTCCTGACTTTC.

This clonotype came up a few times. The CDR3 spells CASSFGGREQYF. The CDR3 bases are TGTGCCAGCAGCTTTGGGGGCCGCGAGCAGTACTTC. This rearrangement joins TRBV7-9 to TRBJ2-7; possibly TRBD1 for D (6 bases). CDR3 length equals 12 residues. Germline V CDR1 and CDR2: SEHNR, FQNEAQ (reference sequence). The V and J ends lost 3 bases and 6 bases respectively, with 9 bases between them.

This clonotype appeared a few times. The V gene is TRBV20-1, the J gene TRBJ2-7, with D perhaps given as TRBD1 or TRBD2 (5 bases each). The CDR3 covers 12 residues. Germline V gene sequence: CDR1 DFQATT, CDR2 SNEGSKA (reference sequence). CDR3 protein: CSGRDGLYEQYF. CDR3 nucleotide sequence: TGCAGCGGCCGGGACGGACTCTACGAGCAGTACTTC.

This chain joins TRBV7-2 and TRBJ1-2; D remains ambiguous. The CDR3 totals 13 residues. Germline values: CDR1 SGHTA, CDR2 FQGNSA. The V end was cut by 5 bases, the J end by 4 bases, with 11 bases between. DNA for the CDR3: TGTGCCAGCAGCCCGGAATTTTTCTATGGCTACACCTTC. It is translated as CASSPEFFYGYTF.

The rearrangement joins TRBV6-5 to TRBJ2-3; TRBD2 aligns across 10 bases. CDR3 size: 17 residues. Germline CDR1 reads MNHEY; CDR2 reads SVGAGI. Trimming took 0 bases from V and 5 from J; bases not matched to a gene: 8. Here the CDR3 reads CASSYSSTSGTGDTQYF. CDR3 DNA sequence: TGTGCCAGCAGTTACTCGAGTACTAGCGGGACGGGAGATACGCAGTATTTT.